The clone carrying this TCR beta chain was recorded once. The source of the sample is a study of blood T cell repertoires in COVID-19. Across the study: The study drew acute and convalescent COVID-19 samples from the United States, Italy and Spain.

In the authors' methods: Nucleated cell counts were estimated from reference gene primer amplification. Profiling relied on immunoSEQ multiplex PCR, and the TCRdb table lists in-frame clones only, not all of them. That table gives V, J and clone size, and the DNA gave D and trimming. The sample includes around 170,000 clones, around 87% of them seen just once. The TCR comes from a man aged 60 to 69 with COVID-19, enrolled during active disease. The sequencing sample was made of peripheral blood.

CDR3 in amino acids: CASSYSAGGSTDTQYF. In nucleotides, the CDR3 is TGTGCCAGCAGTTACTCAGCGGGGGGATCCACAGATACGCAGTATTTT. The chain recombines TRBV6-5 with TRBJ2-3, with TRBD2 identical over 9 bases. The CDR3 runs 16 residues. Per germline, CDR1 MNHEY and CDR2 SVGAGI. The V gene end was trimmed by 0 bases and the J gene end by 2 bases; junction bases not matched to a gene: 3.